Described below is a single TCR beta chain sequence and its context. The record originates from a study of blood T cell repertoires in COVID-19. As for the study in general: COVID-19 samples collected from the United States, Italy and Spain covered acute and convalescent phases. T cells, B-cell-depleted T cells, or PBMCs supplied cDNA or gDNA.

Original handling: From reference gene primer amplification, estimates of nucleated cell counts were derived. Using immunoSEQ multiplex PCR, the repertoire was profiled, and TCRdb retains in-frame clones only, with some absent. The D gene and trimming were derived from the DNA, and the V and J assignments and clone size from that table. Among roughly 55,000 clones listed, approximately 80% were seen once. CDR1 MNHEY and CDR2 SVGAGI come from the germline V gene. CDR3 size: 15 residues. V was trimmed by 5 bases and J by 4 bases, leaving 14 bases between them. Source material: peripheral blood. The chain combines TRBV6-5 with TRBJ1-4, with unresolved D. This receptor was taken from a man at least 80 years old with acute or convalescent COVID-19. In DNA, the CDR3 is TGTGCCAGCAGTCCACTGCTGGAGGTTAATGAAAAACTGTTTTTT. It is translated as CASSPLLEVNEKLFF.